The entry that follows covers one T cell receptor (beta chain) sequence. Antigen: not known. This record comes from a study of identical twins. The ends were cut back, 2 bases at V and 3 bases at J, with 14 bases in the middle. This CDR3 has 14 residues. Germline assignment: CDR1 DFQATT and CDR2 SNEGSKA (reference sequence). A universal primer site was incorporated via template switching, and the cDNA contained unique molecular identifiers. Each CDR3 protein gets one entry after TCRdb re-called the 5' RACE reads with MiXCR. Of some 1,700,000 distinct CDR3 sequences in the sample, roughly 35% were seen once. Study-wide results and limits: Where beta out-of-frame sequences were concerned, excess twin sharing was weaker. Zero-insertion findings could be partly confounded by invariant cells (MAIT and iNKT cells). Abundant beta clonotypes from cord blood had fewer insertions, unlike memory repertoires, which showed none.

The origin of this receptor is a newborn girl in good health. J is TRBJ2-7 and V is TRBV20-1; perhaps D is TRBD1 or TRBD2 (5 bases each). Sequencing was carried out using cord blood. DNA of the CDR3: TGCAGTGCTAGAAACCGGGGCAGTCGCTACGAGCAGTACTTC. Translation: CSARNRGSRYEQYF.